What follows are 28 T cell receptor beta chains derived from one specimen sequenced in a study of shared clonotypes between healthy human individuals. Naive CD8 cells lacked CD45RO, underwent positive selection for CCR7 and left out terminally differentiated effector memory CD45RA+ cells. Clones were read by immunoSEQ multiplex PCR, and TCRdb kept only the in-frame ones, dropping some. The data contain a few million clones, 85% to 95% of them seen just once; the ten biggest clones take up around 1.7%. Sequenced input: naive CD8+ T cells from PBMCs. The receptor source for this set is a man aged 18-30 years in good health. Some clones in this sample may be carry-over from other donors' samples.

V gene TRBV7-5 combines with J gene TRBJ2-7; no DNA check was done on the table's D call, TRBD2. TRBV7-5 is annotated as a pseudogene. The CDR3 covers 19 residues. CDR3 bases: TGTGCCAGAAGCTTAGCCCCACTAGCGGACGTGCCTACCACCTACGAGCAGTACTTC. This translates into CARSLAPLADVPTTYEQYF.

This chain joins TRBV27 and TRBJ1-1, with 9 bases fitting TRBD1. The germline gives CDR1 MNHEY, CDR2 SMNVEV (reference sequence). V trimming: 0 bases; J trimming: 5 bases; junction bases outside the gene matches: 4. This CDR3 comprises 15 residues. For the CDR3, the DNA is TGTGCCAGCAGTTTATCGTTCGGGACAGGGACTGAAGCTTTCTTT. It codes for CASSLSFGTGTEAFF.

The gene calls are TRBV30 and TRBJ2-7; the match to TRBD1 covers 11 bases. Germline V gives CDR1 GTSNPN, CDR2 SVGIG (reference sequence). The CDR3 consists of 16 residues. V was pared by 1 base and J by 3 bases, with 8 bases of the junction left unmatched. The CDR3 bases are TGTGCCTGGAGTGCGACGGGACAGGGGGGTCTCTACGAGCAGTACTTC. It codes for CAWSATGQGGLYEQYF. Supplemented by reference TRBV30 and TRBJ2-7, the full variable domain reads SQTIHQWPATLVQPVGSPLSLECTVEGTSNPNLYWYRQAAGRGLQLLFYSVGIGQISSEVPQNLSASRPQDRQFILSSKKLLLSDSGFYLCAWSATGQGGLYEQYFGPGTRLTVT.

The chain couples TRBV27 to TRBJ2-7, with TRBD2 matching over 8 bases. V was pared by 0 bases and J by 3 bases, with 7 bases of the junction left unmatched. Germline values: CDR1 MNHEY, CDR2 SMNVEV (reference sequence). The length of the CDR3 is 16 residues. CDR3 protein: CASSLSAGTRVYEQYF. For the CDR3, the DNA is TGTGCCAGCAGTTTATCGGCGGGGACTAGAGTCTACGAGCAGTACTTC.

J is TRBJ1-1 and V is TRBV5-5; no clear D gene. V was pared by 2 bases and J by 0 bases, with 8 bases between. The germline V gene has CDR1 SGHKS and CDR2 YYEKEE (reference sequence). This CDR3 contains 14 residues. As DNA, the CDR3 is TGTGCCAGCAGCTTATACAGACTGAACACTGAAGCTTTCTTT. Its protein product is CASSLYRLNTEAFF.

The rearrangement links TRBV7-2 to TRBJ2-7; D call uncertain. V was cut by 0 bases and J by 5 bases, with 14 bases left in between. From germline, CDR1 is SGHTA and CDR2 FQGNSA. The CDR3 covers 15 residues. The CDR3 sequence: CASSLATRTLHEQYF. The CDR3 DNA reads TGTGCCAGCAGCTTAGCGACCAGAACCCTCCACGAGCAGTACTTC.

The V gene is TRBV29-1, the J gene TRBJ2-7; the D gene is possibly TRBD2 (6 bases). Trimming pared 6 bases from V and 2 bases from J, leaving 17 bases between. The CDR3 spans 14 residues. CDR1 and CDR2 from the germline V gene are SQVTM and ANQGSEA. CDR3 nucleotides: TGCAGCGTCGAGGACCCGCGGGATACCTACGAGCAGTACTTC. Its protein product is CSVEDPRDTYEQYF.

V is TRBV9 and J is TRBJ2-1, with unresolved D. Trimming took off 0 bases at V and 7 bases at J, with 14 bases between the two ends. This CDR3 has 15 amino acids. CDR1 is SGDLS, CDR2 YYNGEE, per germline. The CDR3 DNA follows: TGTGCCAGCAGCGTAGAATCGGGTCTAGATAATGAGCAGTTCTTC. Translation: CASSVESGLDNEQFF.

V is TRBV7-2 and J is TRBJ1-2, with D unresolved. The V gene lost 3 bases and the J gene lost 5 bases, with 10 bases spanning the gap. The length of the CDR3 is 13 residues. Germline V gene data show CDR1 as SGHTA and CDR2 as FQGNSA. The CDR3 loop reads CASSFRTGYGYTF. The DNA for the CDR3 is TGTGCCAGCAGCTTCCGGACCGGATATGGCTACACCTTC. Variable domain in full (rest from reference TRBV7-2 and TRBJ1-2): GAGVSQSPSNKVTEKGKDVELRCDPISGHTALYWYRQSLGQGLEFLIYFQGNSAPDKSGLPSDRFSAERTGGSVSTLTIQRTQQEDSAVYLCASSFRTGYGYTFGSGTRLTVV.

The CDR3 protein is CASSWMGSMNTEAFF. The CDR3 DNA follows: TGTGCCAGCAGTTGGATGGGATCAATGAACACTGAAGCTTTCTTT. J is TRBJ1-1 and V is TRBV27; D ambiguous. This CDR3 contains 15 residues. Trimming pared 4 bases from V and 0 bases from J, leaving 12 bases between. Germline V CDR1 and CDR2: MNHEY, SMNVEV (reference sequence).

The gene calls are TRBV13 and TRBJ2-7; 8 nucleotides align to TRBD1. Trimming removed 5 bases from V and 3 bases from J; junction bases left unmatched: 9. This CDR3 spans 15 amino acids. CDR1 is PRHDT and CDR2 is FYEKMQ in the germline V gene (reference sequence). CDR3 in amino acids: CASSASGQGHYEQYF. Written as DNA, the CDR3 is TGTGCCAGCAGCGCATCAGGACAGGGTCACTACGAGCAGTACTTC.

The genes are TRBV25-1 and TRBJ2-1; D might be TRBD2 (6 bases). Germline-derived CDR1 and CDR2 are MGHDK and SYGVNS. The CDR3 is 12 residues long. V lost 10 bases and J lost 10, with 17 bases in between. The DNA of the CDR3 is TGTGCCACCGGTGGGGACTTGAGGGAGCAGTTCTTC. Its protein is CATGGDLREQFF. The full variable domain, with the rest looked up from reference TRBV25-1 and TRBJ2-1, is EADIYQTPRYLVIGTGKKITLECSQTMGHDKMYWYQQDPGMELHLIHYSYGVNSTEKGDLSSESTVSRIRTEHFPLTLESARPSHTSQYLCATGGDLREQFFGPGTRLTVL.

The chain has TRBV7-9 and TRBJ2-1; D is undetermined. The CDR3 length is 15 residues. Germline V CDR1 and CDR2: SEHNR, FQNEAQ (reference sequence). With 6 bases removed from V and 4 bases from J, the gap between germline ends came to 16 bases. The CDR3 sequence is CASSAGPSSYNEQFF. The CDR3, as DNA: TGTGCCAGCAGTGCAGGACCCTCTTCGTACAATGAGCAGTTCTTC.

J is TRBJ2-2 and V is TRBV9, with 7 bases that match TRBD1. This CDR3 region has 14 residues. CDR1 and CDR2 (germline): SGDLS, YYNGEE. V lost 7 bases to trimming and J lost 3 bases; unmatched junction nucleotides: 6. The CDR3 DNA sequence: TGTGCCAGCGCCGACAGGGTCGACACCGGGGAGCTGTTTTTT. Amino acid sequence: CASADRVDTGELFF.

This chain joins TRBV28 and TRBJ1-2, with TRBD1 as a possible D gene (5 bases). Per the germline V gene, CDR1 is MDHEN and CDR2 is SYDVKM. The ends were cut back, 7 bases at V and 3 bases at J, with 27 bases in the middle. The CDR3 totals 18 residues. The CDR3 DNA reads as TGTGCCAGCACCACTGCGGCGGGACGGACGACCTGGGACTATGGCTACACCTTC. It encodes CASTTAAGRTTWDYGYTF.

This rearrangement joins TRBV6-5 to TRBJ2-3; D uncertain. Trimming took 6 bases from V and 6 from J, leaving 10 bases between them. Germline assignment: CDR1 MNHEY and CDR2 SVGAGI. CDR3 size: 12 residues. CDR3 sequence: CASSHRSDTQYF. The CDR3 nucleotides read TGTGCCAGCAGCCATAGGTCCGATACGCAGTATTTT.

V is TRBV4-2 and J is TRBJ1-2; 9 nucleotides match TRBD1. The junction had 12 bases not matched to a gene; V was cut back by 0 bases and J by 4 bases. This CDR3 has 18 amino acids. Germline V gene lookup returns CDR1 LGHNA and CDR2 YNFKEQ. CDR3 DNA: TGTGCCAGCAGCCAAGATGGTAGTGGGACAGGGCCTTTCTATGGCTACACCTTC. It is translated as CASSQDGSGTGPFYGYTF.

The chain couples TRBV6-5 to TRBJ2-2; D possibly corresponds to TRBD1 (5 bases). Trimming took 7 bases from V and 6 from J, leaving 18 bases between them. The CDR3 runs 15 residues. Germline V lookup: CDR1 MNHEY, CDR2 SVGAGI. This CDR3 is CASNPREAYSGELFF. The CDR3 DNA reads as TGTGCCAGCAACCCCAGGGAAGCATATTCCGGGGAGCTGTTTTTT.

This clone occurred once. The rearrangement links TRBV6-1 to TRBJ1-2, with D perhaps TRBD1 (6 bases). Trimming shortened V by 8 bases and J by 4 bases, and 14 bases separated the two germline ends. The CDR3 contains 13 residues. Germline values: CDR1 MNHNS, CDR2 SASEGT. Here the CDR3 DNA reads TGTGCCAGCGAACACAGGGAGGGCTATGGCTACACCTTC. Amino acid sequence: CASEHREGYGYTF.

This clone was seen a single time. V gene TRBV2 combines with J gene TRBJ2-1, with 7 positions matching TRBD2. The junction had 1 base not matched to a gene; V was cut back by 7 bases and J by 4 bases. CDR3 length equals 12 residues. Germline CDR1 and CDR2: SNHLY and FYNNEI. CDR3 sequence reads: CASTRGYNEQFF. Written as DNA, the CDR3 is TGTGCCAGCACGCGGGGGTACAATGAGCAGTTCTTC.

The V call is TRBV9, the J call TRBJ2-1, with D perhaps matching TRBD2 (6 bases). Germline V gene data show CDR1 as SGDLS and CDR2 as YYNGEE. V gave up 2 bases and J gave up 4 bases, with 13 bases separating them. The length of the CDR3 is 15 residues. The CDR3 reads CASSVGRDWYNEQFF. DNA of the CDR3: TGTGCCAGCAGCGTCGGGCGGGATTGGTACAATGAGCAGTTCTTC.

This clone appeared a single time. This sequence joins TRBV7-9 and TRBJ2-4, with D unresolved. The CDR3 spans 14 residues. Trimming left V 4 bases short and J 0 bases short, with 7 bases between. CDR1 is SEHNR, CDR2 FQNEAQ, per germline (reference sequence). The CDR3 DNA is TGTGCCAGCAGCTCCCTGGTAGCCAAAAACATTCAGTACTTC. It encodes CASSSLVAKNIQYF.

This clone was detected only once. The J gene is TRBJ1-5, the V gene TRBV11-2, with 9 bases identical to TRBD1. V trimming: 5 bases; J trimming: 3 bases; junction bases outside the gene matches: 2. The CDR3 totals 14 residues. Germline V gene data show CDR1 as SGHAT and CDR2 as FQNNGV. The CDR3 here is CASSDRGVNQPQHF. DNA of the CDR3: TGTGCCAGCAGCGACAGGGGGGTCAATCAGCCCCAGCATTTT.

This chain joins TRBV7-8 and TRBJ2-3; 7 positions agree with TRBD2. Germline V gene lookup returns CDR1 SGHVS and CDR2 FQNEAQ. This CDR3 region has 17 residues. Trimming at V came to 1 base and at J to 4 bases, leaving 11 bases not matched to a gene. CDR3 bases: TGTGCCAGCAGCTTAGGAAGTGGGCGGGAGCCCCCAGATACGCAGTATTTT. Amino acid sequence: CASSLGSGREPPDTQYF.

The V gene is TRBV27, the J gene TRBJ2-1; a weak D match, TRBD1 (6 bases). Trimming stripped 1 base from V and 10 bases from J, with 11 bases between. CDR1 is MNHEY, CDR2 SMNVEV, per germline (reference sequence). There are 13 residues in the CDR3. The CDR3 coding sequence is TGTGCCAGCAGTTTATTGGGGGCGCAGGAGCAGTTCTTC. Translation: CASSLLGAQEQFF.

The V call is TRBV5-6, the J call TRBJ1-6; possible D gene TRBD1, 6 bases. The germline gives CDR1 SGHDT, CDR2 YYEEEE. The CDR3 runs to 16 residues. The V end was cut by 0 bases, the J end by 7 bases, with 14 bases between. This CDR3 reads CASSLATGAVNSPLHF. The DNA for the CDR3 is TGTGCCAGCAGCTTGGCCACGGGGGCTGTAAATTCACCCCTCCACTTT.

The V call is TRBV2, the J call TRBJ2-7; D may correspond to TRBD1 or TRBD2 (6 bases each). Per germline, CDR1 SNHLY and CDR2 FYNNEI. The CDR3 spans 15 residues. V was shortened by 6 bases and J by 2 bases, with 17 bases between the two germline ends. The CDR3 nucleotides read TGTGCCAGCAGGCCCACCGGGGGCGGAGCCTACGAGCAGTACTTC. Translating it yields CASRPTGGGAYEQYF.

The rearrangement joins TRBV5-1 to TRBJ1-4, with TRBD1 matching over 9 bases. Losses at the gene ends were 4 bases for V and 10 bases for J; bases not matched to a gene: 11. CDR1 and CDR2 (germline): SGHRS, YFSETQ. The CDR3 is made up of 15 amino acids. The CDR3, as DNA: TGCGCCAGCAGCGATACCGGGACAGGGATTGGAAAACTGTTTTTT. It codes for CASSDTGTGIGKLFF.